The 21 T cell receptor beta chains listed next were all sequenced from one sample in a study of identical twins. TCRdb independently ran MiXCR on the 5' RACE reads; one entry per CDR3 protein. The data show 450,000 or so distinct CDR3 sequences, roughly an eighth seen once. This sample also belongs to another study, concerning yellow fever vaccine responses in identical twins.

Sample: CD4+ T cells sorted from blood. The receptors come from a woman aged 18-30 years in good health.

The chain joins TRBV2 to TRBJ2-5; the D gene is possibly TRBD2 (5 bases). Trimming took 2 bases from V and 2 from J, leaving 6 bases between them. Germline V gives CDR1 SNHLY, CDR2 FYNNEI. This CDR3 contains 13 residues. The CDR3 sequence: CASSERGQETQYF. Written as DNA, the CDR3 is TGTGCCAGCAGTGAACGGGGACAAGAGACCCAGTACTTC.

This clonotype has more than one count but fewer than ten. The rearrangement uses TRBV5-1 and TRBJ1-5; TRBD1 matches at 8 bases. Trimming cost V 4 bases and J 2 bases; bases outside gene matches: 5. The CDR3 is 15 amino acids. CDR1 and CDR2 (germline): SGHRS, YFSETQ. CDR3 region: CASSDGQGGNQPQHF. CDR3 in DNA: TGCGCCAGCAGCGACGGACAGGGTGGCAATCAGCCCCAGCATTTT.

The table lists this clonotype with a few counts. J is TRBJ2-3 and V is TRBV5-8; TRBD2 agrees at 8 bases. V lost 4 bases, J lost 6 bases, and 16 bases stayed unmatched. CDR3 length: 17 residues. Germline V gene lookup returns CDR1 SGHTS and CDR2 YDEGEE. DNA of the CDR3: TGTGCCAGCAGCCAATGGCGGGTTAGCGGGATATACGATACGCAGTATTTT. Translating it yields CASSQWRVSGIYDTQYF.

The rearrangement joins TRBV7-9 to TRBJ1-2; 8 bases match TRBD1. The ends lost 6 bases at V and 6 bases at J; junction bases unmatched: 9. CDR1 and CDR2 (germline): SEHNR, FQNEAQ (reference sequence). The CDR3 extends over 14 amino acids. The CDR3 DNA follows: TGTGCCAGCAGACGTGGACAGGGAGGAGATGGCTACACCTTC. Its protein is CASRRGQGGDGYTF.

This chain uses TRBV20-1 with TRBJ2-5; 11 nucleotides align to TRBD2. The CDR3 spans 15 residues. Germline V gene lookup returns CDR1 DFQATT and CDR2 SNEGSKA (reference sequence). V trimming: 6 bases; J trimming: 3 bases; junction bases outside the gene matches: 9. CDR3 sequence (DNA): TGCAGTGCAACTAGGGGTAGCGGGAGGGAAGAGACCCAGTACTTC. It codes for CSATRGSGREETQYF.

This clonotype was counted between two and nine times. The chain is built from TRBV12-3 or TRBV12-4 and TRBJ1-1, with D maybe TRBD1 (5 bases). The CDR3 contains 13 residues. V was pared by 2 bases and J by 6 bases, with 10 bases between. CDR3 protein: CASSLIRAPEAFF. DNA for the CDR3: TGTGCCAGCAGTTTAATCAGGGCCCCTGAAGCTTTCTTT.

This clonotype was observed a handful of times. The DNA for the CDR3 is TGCAGTGCTGAACCGGGACTAGTCCACTACGAGCAGTACTTC. Translated: CSAEPGLVHYEQYF. The chain links TRBV20-1 to TRBJ2-7; TRBD2 agrees at 8 bases. This CDR3 is built from 14 residues. V dropped 5 bases and J dropped 3; count of bases not matched to a gene: 9. Per the germline V gene, CDR1 is DFQATT and CDR2 is SNEGSKA (reference sequence).

The table lists this clonotype with many counts. DNA for the CDR3: TGTGCCACCAGTCCTCTAGCGGGAGGGTACAATGAGCAGTTCTTC. It is translated as CATSPLAGGYNEQFF. The chain joins TRBV15 to TRBJ2-1; 12 nucleotides align to TRBD2. J was trimmed by 4 bases and V by 6 bases; bases with no gene match: 4. The CDR3 runs to 15 residues. Germline assignment: CDR1 LNHNV and CDR2 YYDKDF (reference sequence).

The chain uses TRBV12-3 or TRBV12-4 and TRBJ1-5, with D possibly matching TRBD1 (5 bases). There are 16 residues in the CDR3. V lost 6 bases and J lost 1, with 16 bases in between. CDR3 DNA sequence: TGTGCCAGCAGCCCACGGGGGTCGGCGAGCAATCAGCCCCAGCATTTT. Translated: CASSPRGSASNQPQHF.

The J gene is TRBJ1-6, the V gene TRBV6-1, with D unresolved. The germline V and J ends were trimmed by 7 bases and 6 bases, with 13 bases remaining between them. The CDR3 length is 14 residues. The germline CDR1 and CDR2 sequences are MNHNS and SASEGT. The CDR3 region is CASTGAGRNSPLHF. In DNA, the CDR3 is TGTGCCAGCACCGGCGCCGGGCGTAATTCACCCCTCCACTTT.

In its sample, this clonotype was seen a few times. The J gene is TRBJ2-1, the V gene TRBV20-1, with 9 bases fitting TRBD1. Trimming cost V 0 bases and J 8 bases; bases outside gene matches: 14. CDR1 and CDR2 (germline): DFQATT, SNEGSKA (reference sequence). The CDR3 is 17 amino acids. The CDR3 nucleotides read TGCAGTGCTAGAGAAACCTTCGCCGGGACAGGGACCTATGAGCAGTTCTTC. Translated, it gives CSARETFAGTGTYEQFF.

In this sample, this clonotype turned up many times. V is TRBV6-2 or TRBV6-3 and J is TRBJ1-5; D unclear. Trimming shortened V by 5 bases and J by 5 bases, and 10 bases separated the two germline ends. The germline gives CDR1 MNHEY, CDR2 SVGEGT. The CDR3 sequence is 13 residues long. CDR3 sequence reads: CASSTLLDQPQHF. The CDR3 region has the DNA TGTGCCAGCAGTACTCTCCTTGATCAGCCCCAGCATTTT.

V is TRBV28 and J is TRBJ2-2; TRBD2 agrees at 10 bases. This CDR3 comprises 16 residues. Losses at the gene ends were 6 bases for V and 9 bases for J; bases not matched to a gene: 13. The germline CDR1 and CDR2 sequences are MDHEN and SYDVKM. The CDR3: CASSGTSSGSRRELFF. The CDR3, as DNA: TGTGCCAGCAGCGGAACCTCTAGCGGGAGTAGGAGGGAGCTGTTTTTT.

This clonotype was observed a handful of times. DNA of the CDR3: TGTGCCAGCAGTTTTCTTTTGGGGGGCAACACCGGGGAGCTGTTTTTT. Its protein product is CASSFLLGGNTGELFF. V is TRBV12-3 or TRBV12-4 and J is TRBJ2-2, with D tentatively TRBD1 or TRBD2 (6 bases each). The V end was cut by 3 bases, the J end by 2 bases, with 13 bases between. This CDR3 spans 16 amino acids.

V is TRBV5-1 and J is TRBJ2-2, with D perhaps TRBD1 (6 bases). This CDR3 spans 15 amino acids. Trimming cost V 7 bases and J 8 bases, with 21 bases left between them. Germline CDR1 and CDR2: SGHRS and YFSETQ. CDR3 protein: CASGVGTPPVGELFF. The CDR3 DNA is TGCGCCAGCGGCGTCGGGACACCCCCAGTGGGGGAGCTGTTTTTT. Drawing the rest from reference TRBV5-1 and TRBJ2-2, the complete variable domain is KAGVTQTPRYLIKTRGQQVTLSCSPISGHRSVSWYQQTPGQGLQFLFEYFSETQRNKGNFPGRFSGRQFSNSRSEMNVSTLELGDSALYLCASGVGTPPVGELFFGEGSRLTVL.

A few counts support this clonotype. The chain joins TRBV7-2 to TRBJ2-3, with 10 bases lining up with TRBD2. V lost 5 bases, J lost 5 bases, and 13 bases stayed unmatched. This CDR3 is 17 amino acids long. The germline gives CDR1 SGHTA, CDR2 FQGNSA. CDR3 nucleotide sequence: TGTGCCAGCAGCCGAGACCCCCTAGCGGGGGTGTTAGATACGCAGTATTTT. It specifies CASSRDPLAGVLDTQYF.

CDR3 loop: CASRMSGANSYEQYF. CDR3 nucleotide sequence: TGTGCCAGTAGAATGAGCGGGGCAAACTCCTACGAGCAGTACTTC. The chain joins TRBV19 to TRBJ2-7; TRBD2 agrees at 7 bases. V lost 6 bases to trimming and J lost 0 bases; unmatched junction nucleotides: 8. The CDR3 spans 15 residues. Germline V CDR1 and CDR2: LNHDA, SQIVND (reference sequence).

This CDR3 is CASSFLGGGEGAYEQFF. As DNA, the CDR3 is TGTGCCAGCAGTTTTCTTGGAGGGGGCGAGGGGGCCTATGAGCAGTTCTTC. The V gene is TRBV12-3 or TRBV12-4, the J gene TRBJ2-1, with D perhaps matching TRBD1 (7 bases). V was shortened by 3 bases and J by 8 bases, with 23 bases between the two germline ends. The CDR3 has 17 residues.

The V gene is TRBV28, the J gene TRBJ1-1; 8 bases line up with TRBD1. The V and J ends lost 7 bases and 7 bases, in that order; junction bases with no gene match: 8. The length of the CDR3 is 13 residues. Germline V gene data show CDR1 as MDHEN and CDR2 as SYDVKM. The DNA of the CDR3 is TGTGCCAGCAAGTCGCCAGGGACAGGTGAAGCTTTCTTT. This sequence encodes CASKSPGTGEAFF.

The V gene is TRBV29-1, the J gene TRBJ1-1; D is uncertain. The CDR3 loop spans 12 amino acids. V was cut by 8 bases and J by 1 base, with 11 bases left in between. CDR1 is SQVTM, CDR2 ANQGSEA, per germline. The CDR3 spells CSSSWGNTEAFF. DNA for the CDR3: TGCAGCTCCAGTTGGGGGAACACTGAAGCTTTCTTT.

This clonotype came up a few times. Compared with germline, one end of the junction differs, possibly owing to a read error. The chain employs TRBV20-1 and TRBJ2-3, with TRBD1 matching 9 bases. Germline-derived CDR1 and CDR2 are DFQATT and SNEGSKA (reference sequence). The CDR3 consists of 13 residues. In DNA form, the CDR3 reads TGCAGTGCTAGAGTAATGGCGGGACAGGGTTGTAGTTTT. As protein: CSARVMAGQGCSF.